One sample yielded the 29 T cell receptor beta chains listed below, sequenced in a study of early T cells in non-severe SARS-CoV-2 infection. One entry per CDR3 protein, called by TCRdb with MiXCR from the 5' RACE reads. The table lists tens of thousands of distinct CDR3 sequences, roughly 13% of them singletons. Specimen: whole blood. These receptors were obtained from an adult who was a healthcare worker with PCR-confirmed SARS-CoV-2 infection or an uninfected control (not recorded which).

The gene calls are TRBV29-1 and TRBJ2-3; the D is unclear. Germline loops: CDR1 SQVTM, CDR2 ANQGSEA. The CDR3 consists of 10 residues. Trimming took off 4 bases at V and 2 bases at J, with 1 base between the two ends. Here the CDR3 DNA reads TGCAGCGTTGTCACAGATACGCAGTATTTT. This translates into CSVVTDTQYF.

The sample holds a few counts of this clonotype. The chain joins TRBV5-4 to TRBJ1-3; no firm D call. CDR1 is SGHNT, CDR2 YYREEE, per germline (reference sequence). CDR3 length: 14 amino acids. Deletions cut 5 bases from V and 0 bases from J, with 9 bases between. The CDR3 loop reads CASSSGSSGNTIYF. In nucleotides, the CDR3 is TGTGCCAGCAGTTCGGGAAGCTCTGGAAACACCATATATTTT. The full variable domain, in which reference TRBV5-4 and TRBJ1-3 provide the parts outside the CDR3, is ETGVTQSPTHLIKTRGQQVTLRCSSQSGHNTVSWYQQALGQGPQFIFQYYREEENGRGNFPPRFSGLQFPNYSSELNVNALELDDSALYLCASSSGSSGNTIYFGEGSWLTVV.

This clonotype was seen at least ten times. The chain joins TRBV10-3 to TRBJ2-2; TRBD1 matches at 7 bases. Per germline, CDR1 ENHRY and CDR2 SYGVKD. V lost 6 bases, J lost 6 bases, and 10 bases stayed unmatched. CDR3 length: 15 residues. Here the CDR3 DNA reads TGTGCCATCAGCACGGGACAGCGGAATCCCGGGGAGCTGTTTTTT. Protein product: CAISTGQRNPGELFF.

This clonotype was counted at least ten times. The gene calls are TRBV28 and TRBJ2-7, with 7 bases matching TRBD1. The germline V gene encodes CDR1 MDHEN and CDR2 SYDVKM. CDR3 length: 14 amino acids. V shed 3 bases, J shed 6 bases, and the junction held 8 bases outside the gene matches. The CDR3 DNA sequence: TGTGCCAGCAGTTTCGAGGGGGCTGGCGTCGAGCAGTACTTC. Amino acids: CASSFEGAGVEQYF.

About this clonotype: This may be a read error: a much more frequent sequence differs by one nucleotide. The V call is TRBV29-1, the J call TRBJ2-1, with D unresolved. This CDR3 has 14 amino acids. Germline lookup yields CDR1 SQVTM and CDR2 ANQGSEA. The V gene lost 8 bases and the J gene lost 4 bases, with 18 bases spanning the gap. CDR3 sequence: CSLLEGTFYNEQFF. CDR3 DNA: TGCAGCCTCTTGGAAGGCACCTTTTACAATGAGCAGTTCTTC.

V is TRBV19 and J is TRBJ2-5, with D unresolved. From germline, CDR1 is LNHDA and CDR2 SQIVND (reference sequence). The germline V and J ends were trimmed by 2 bases and 5 bases, with 12 bases remaining between them. The CDR3 sequence is 14 residues long. This chain's CDR3 is CASSISVLSETQYF. CDR3 DNA: TGTGCCAGTAGTATATCGGTTTTAAGCGAGACCCAGTACTTC.

This clonotype was seen ten or more times. The chain recombines TRBV25-1 with TRBJ1-2, with D unclear. V was trimmed by 5 bases and J by 0 bases, leaving 10 bases between them. Germline CDR1 and CDR2: MGHDK and SYGVNS. The CDR3 is made up of 14 amino acids. The CDR3 reads CASSFDLPNYGYTF. The CDR3 region has the DNA TGTGCCAGCAGTTTTGACCTCCCTAACTATGGCTACACCTTC.

In its sample, this clonotype was seen many times. The chain is built from TRBV7-3 and TRBJ2-2, with 9 bases that match TRBD2. Germline V gene sequence: CDR1 SGHTA, CDR2 FQGTGA. CDR3 length: 15 residues. V gave up 0 bases and J gave up 7 bases; unmatched junction bases: 3. Here the CDR3 DNA reads TGTGCCAGCAGCTTAACTAGCGGGAGCGGCGGGGAGCTGTTTTTT. Its translation: CASSLTSGSGGELFF.

This rearrangement joins TRBV6-2 or TRBV6-3 to TRBJ1-1; D is unclear. The length of the CDR3 is 14 residues. V was pared by 0 bases and J by 0 bases, with 5 bases between. Germline CDR1 and CDR2: MNHEY and SVGEGT. The CDR3 loop reads CASSYSILNTEAFF. CDR3 coding DNA: TGTGCCAGCAGTTACTCGATCCTGAACACTGAAGCTTTCTTT.

This clonotype was counted ten times or more. V usage is TRBV18 and J usage is TRBJ1-2; D is undetermined. The V end was cut by 3 bases, the J end by 0 bases, with 8 bases between. This CDR3 is 14 amino acids long. Germline loops: CDR1 KGHSH, CDR2 LQKENI. CDR3 amino acids: CASSPDGTNYGYTF. Here the CDR3 DNA reads TGTGCCAGCTCACCGGACGGAACTAACTATGGCTACACCTTC.

The table lists this clonotype with many counts. The V and J genes are TRBV20-1 and TRBJ2-2; 10 nucleotides line up with TRBD2. There are 15 residues in the CDR3. V trimming: 4 bases; J trimming: 7 bases; junction bases outside the gene matches: 9. Germline assignment: CDR1 DFQATT and CDR2 SNEGSKA (reference sequence). In DNA form, the CDR3 reads TGCAGTGCTACCTCTAGCGGGAGTCTGGGCGGGGAGCTGTTTTTT. Translated: CSATSSGSLGGELFF.

This clonotype was counted many times. The chain joins TRBV20-1 to TRBJ2-3, with 7 bases matching TRBD2. The CDR3 is made up of 16 amino acids. Trimming took 3 bases from V and 2 from J; bases not matched to a gene: 11. CDR1 is DFQATT, CDR2 SNEGSKA, per germline (reference sequence). In nucleotides, the CDR3 is TGCAGTGCTAGCACGCCGGGACTACGAAACACAGATACGCAGTATTTT. This sequence encodes CSASTPGLRNTDTQYF.

This clonotype was observed at least ten times. This chain joins TRBV5-1 and TRBJ1-5; the D gene is possibly TRBD1 (5 bases). This CDR3 is built from 15 residues. Per the germline V gene, CDR1 is SGHRS and CDR2 is YFSETQ. The ends were cut back, 0 bases at V and 4 bases at J, with 11 bases in the middle. The CDR3 region has the DNA TGCGCCAGCAGCTTGGAACCCGGGACTAATCAGCCCCAGCATTTT. Translated, it gives CASSLEPGTNQPQHF.

In this sample, this clonotype turned up a few times. J is TRBJ1-4 and V is TRBV28, with 9 bases that match TRBD1. The germline CDR1 and CDR2 sequences are MDHEN and SYDVKM. The CDR3 has 14 amino acids. Losses at the gene ends were 6 bases for V and 5 bases for J; bases not matched to a gene: 4. The CDR3 region is CASRTTGGNEKLFF. CDR3 in DNA: TGTGCCAGCAGAACTACAGGGGGCAATGAAAAACTGTTTTTT.

The chain uses TRBV20-1 and TRBJ2-5, with no clear D. V gave up 0 bases and J gave up 0 bases, with 8 bases separating them. The CDR3 is made up of 14 amino acids. CDR1 DFQATT and CDR2 SNEGSKA come from the germline V gene (reference sequence). The CDR3 region is CSARERRNQETQYF. DNA of the CDR3: TGCAGTGCTAGAGAGCGGCGGAACCAAGAGACCCAGTACTTC.

V is TRBV12-3 or TRBV12-4 and J is TRBJ2-2, with TRBD1 identical over 10 bases. The CDR3 is made up of 16 amino acids. The V segment lost 6 bases and the J segment 1 base; nucleotides outside the gene matches: 5. The CDR3 protein is CASRDRGLRNTGELFF. Written as DNA, the CDR3 is TGTGCCAGCAGAGACAGGGGGCTTAGGAACACCGGGGAGCTGTTTTTT.

This clonotype appeared many times. The V and J genes are TRBV6-1 and TRBJ1-4; 8 bases are a match to TRBD1. With V trimmed by 5 bases and J by 0 bases, 5 bases remained unmatched. Germline loops: CDR1 MNHNS, CDR2 SASEGT. This CDR3 has 16 residues. The CDR3 loop is CASSYRGSTTNEKLFF. The DNA for the CDR3 is TGTGCCAGCAGTTACAGGGGGAGTACAACTAATGAAAAACTGTTTTTT.

Turning to this clonotype: One junction end disagrees with the germline gene, perhaps due to a read error. The V and J genes are TRBV5-5 and TRBJ2-3; a weak D match, TRBD1 (7 bases). From germline, CDR1 is SGHKS and CDR2 YYEKEE (reference sequence). The CDR3 spans 12 residues. CDR3 sequence reads: CGSSFQGEAQYF. For the CDR3, the DNA is TGTGGCAGCAGCTTTCAGGGGGAGGCGCAGTATTTT.

This chain links TRBV29-1 with TRBJ1-1; no clear D. Trimming removed 7 bases at V and 3 bases at J, with 12 bases between. CDR1 and CDR2 (germline): SQVTM, ANQGSEA. There are 12 residues in the CDR3. CDR3 DNA sequence: TGCAGCGCGGTCGAGCAGGACACTGAAGCTTTCTTT. Amino acid sequence: CSAVEQDTEAFF.

The table lists this clonotype with many counts. This rearrangement joins TRBV4-2 to TRBJ1-4; no firm D call. Trimming took 0 bases from V and 4 from J, leaving 12 bases between them. CDR1 and CDR2 from the germline V gene are LGHNA and YNFKEQ. The CDR3 covers 16 residues. The chain's CDR3 is CASSQERRTLNEKLFF. The CDR3 DNA follows: TGTGCCAGCAGCCAAGAGAGGAGGACCCTTAATGAAAAACTGTTTTTT.

The sample holds many counts of this clonotype. The chain joins TRBV20-1 to TRBJ1-5, with 7 bases lining up with TRBD1. Germline CDR1 is DFQATT and CDR2 is SNEGSKA (reference sequence). V was pared by 3 bases and J by 0 bases, with 2 bases of the junction left unmatched. The CDR3 length is 14 residues. The CDR3 DNA reads as TGCAGTGCTAGCGACAGGGCTAGCAATCAGCCCCAGCATTTT. As protein: CSASDRASNQPQHF.

This rearrangement joins TRBV5-1 to TRBJ2-2, with D perhaps being TRBD1 or TRBD2 (5 bases each). The CDR3 is 15 amino acids. Germline CDR1 is SGHRS and CDR2 is YFSETQ. V lost 4 bases, J lost 2 bases, and 12 bases lay in between. CDR3 sequence: CASSTGPINTGELFF. The DNA for the CDR3 is TGCGCCAGCAGCACGGGACCAATCAACACCGGGGAGCTGTTTTTT.

This clonotype turned up a few times. The chain employs TRBV28 and TRBJ1-5; D remains ambiguous. The germline V gene has CDR1 MDHEN and CDR2 SYDVKM. The CDR3 spans 11 residues. V dropped 3 bases and J dropped 9 bases, with 6 bases sitting between them. CDR3 loop: CASSFGRPQHF. CDR3 DNA: TGTGCCAGCAGTTTTGGTCGGCCCCAGCATTTT.

This clonotype was seen only a few times. The CDR3 sequence is CASSWGRALAGGGNEQFF. In DNA, the CDR3 is TGTGCCAGCAGTTGGGGCCGAGCCCTAGCGGGAGGGGGAAATGAGCAGTTCTTC. This chain links TRBV27 with TRBJ2-1; 12 bases are shared with TRBD2. This CDR3 contains 18 residues. The V gene's germline CDR1 is MNHEY and CDR2 SMNVEV (reference sequence). J lost 7 bases, V lost 4 bases, and 14 bases had no gene match.

This clonotype appeared a few times. V and J are TRBV6-2 or TRBV6-3 and TRBJ2-2; maybe TRBD1 (5 bases). Looked up from germline, CDR1 is MNHEY and CDR2 is SVGEGT. Trimming removed 0 bases at V and 4 bases at J, with 6 bases between. There are 14 residues in the CDR3. The chain's CDR3 is CASSYSGRTGELFF. The CDR3, as DNA: TGTGCCAGCAGTTACTCGGGGCGCACCGGGGAGCTGTTTTTT.

V gene TRBV29-1 combines with J gene TRBJ2-7; D gene ambiguous. Germline CDR1 SQVTM, CDR2 ANQGSEA. Trimming removed 0 bases at V and 5 bases at J, with 8 bases between. The CDR3 is 12 residues long. The DNA of the CDR3 is TGCAGCGTTGAAGACACAGTGCACGAGCAGTACTTC. It encodes CSVEDTVHEQYF.

Ten or more counts support this clonotype. The chain carries TRBV19 and TRBJ2-2; D may be TRBD1 (5 bases). V was shortened by 5 bases and J by 0 bases, with 7 bases between the two germline ends. CDR1 is LNHDA, CDR2 SQIVND, per germline (reference sequence). The CDR3 is 14 amino acids. CDR3 sequence reads: CASSLTANTGELFF. The CDR3 coding sequence is TGTGCCAGTAGTTTGACAGCGAACACCGGGGAGCTGTTTTTT.

The V and J genes are TRBV3-1 and TRBJ2-7, with 12 bases that match TRBD2. The junction had 6 bases not matched to a gene; V was cut back by 4 bases and J by 2 bases. The CDR3 has 16 residues. Germline loops: CDR1 LGHDT, CDR2 YNNKEL (reference sequence). The CDR3 protein is CASSPGTSGHPYEQYF. The CDR3 DNA sequence: TGTGCCAGCAGCCCTGGGACTAGCGGGCACCCCTACGAGCAGTACTTC.

This clonotype has a count of ten or more. The V call is TRBV20-1, the J call TRBJ1-3, with a weak D call TRBD1 (5 bases). The CDR3 loop spans 15 amino acids. Germline V gene data show CDR1 as DFQATT and CDR2 as SNEGSKA (reference sequence). The germline V and J ends were trimmed by 3 bases and 0 bases, with 12 bases remaining between them. The CDR3 sequence is CSASRDSRSGNTIYF. DNA of the CDR3: TGCAGTGCTAGTAGGGACTCCCGCTCTGGAAACACCATATATTTT.